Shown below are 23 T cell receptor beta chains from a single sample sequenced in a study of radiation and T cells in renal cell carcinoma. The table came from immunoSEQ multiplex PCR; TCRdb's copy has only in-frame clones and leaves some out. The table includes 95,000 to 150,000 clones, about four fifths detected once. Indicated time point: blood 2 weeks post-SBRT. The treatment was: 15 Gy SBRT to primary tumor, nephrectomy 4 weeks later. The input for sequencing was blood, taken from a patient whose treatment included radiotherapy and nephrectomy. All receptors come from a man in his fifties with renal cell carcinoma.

CDR3 coding DNA: TGTGCCAGCAGCCAAGATGGAGCCGGGGACACCACTTCATACGAGCAGTACTTC. Encoded protein: CASSQDGAGDTTSYEQYF. This chain uses TRBV4-2 with TRBJ2-7; possibly TRBD1 for D (6 bases). The ends were cut back, 0 bases at V and 4 bases at J, with 22 bases in the middle. This CDR3 comprises 18 residues. CDR1 and CDR2 from the germline V gene are LGHNA and YNFKEQ.

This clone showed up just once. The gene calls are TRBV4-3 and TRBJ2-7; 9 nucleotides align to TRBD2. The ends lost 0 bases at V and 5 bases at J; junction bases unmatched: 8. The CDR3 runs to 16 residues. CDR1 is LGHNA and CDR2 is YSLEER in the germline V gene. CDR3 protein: CASSQDLASGEDEQYF. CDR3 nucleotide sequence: TGCGCCAGCAGCCAAGATTTGGCTAGCGGGGAAGACGAGCAGTACTTC.

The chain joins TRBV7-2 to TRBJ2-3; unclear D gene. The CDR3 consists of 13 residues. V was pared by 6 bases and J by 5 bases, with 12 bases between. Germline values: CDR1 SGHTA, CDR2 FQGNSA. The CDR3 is CASSNPTVDTQYF. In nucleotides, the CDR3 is TGTGCCAGCAGTAACCCCACAGTAGATACGCAGTATTTT.

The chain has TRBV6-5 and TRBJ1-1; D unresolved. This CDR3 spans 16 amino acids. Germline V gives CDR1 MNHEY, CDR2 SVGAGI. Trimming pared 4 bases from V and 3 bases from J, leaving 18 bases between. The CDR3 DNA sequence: TGTGCCAGCAGTTTAACCCCGGGCCCCGGGGACACTGAAGCTTTCTTT. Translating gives CASSLTPGPGDTEAFF.

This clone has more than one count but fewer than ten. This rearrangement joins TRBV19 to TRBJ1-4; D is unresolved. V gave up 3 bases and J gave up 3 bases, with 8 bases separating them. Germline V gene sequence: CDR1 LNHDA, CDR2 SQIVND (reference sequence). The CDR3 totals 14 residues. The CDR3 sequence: CASSIGRANEKLFF. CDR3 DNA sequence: TGTGCCAGTAGTATCGGTAGGGCTAATGAAAAACTGTTTTTT. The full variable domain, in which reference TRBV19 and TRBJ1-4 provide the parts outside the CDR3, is DGGITQSPKYLFRKEGQNVTLSCEQNLNHDAMYWYRQDPGQGLRLIYYSQIVNDFQKGDIAEGYSVSREKKESFPLTVTSAQKNPTAFYLCASSIGRANEKLFFGSGTQLSVL.

CDR3 residues: CASSIDEQFF. DNA for the CDR3: TGTGCCAGCAGCATAGATGAGCAGTTCTTC. The gene calls are TRBV2 and TRBJ2-1; D is undetermined. The germline gives CDR1 SNHLY, CDR2 FYNNEI. The length of the CDR3 is 10 residues. Trimming removed 6 bases at V and 8 bases at J, with 5 bases between.

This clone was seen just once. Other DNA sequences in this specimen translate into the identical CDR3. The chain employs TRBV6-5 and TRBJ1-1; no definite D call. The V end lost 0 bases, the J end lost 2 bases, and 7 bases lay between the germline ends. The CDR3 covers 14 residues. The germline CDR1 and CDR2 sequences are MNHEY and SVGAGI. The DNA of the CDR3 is TGTGCCAGCAGTTACTCGGAGGGCAACACTGAAGCTTTCTTT. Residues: CASSYSEGNTEAFF.

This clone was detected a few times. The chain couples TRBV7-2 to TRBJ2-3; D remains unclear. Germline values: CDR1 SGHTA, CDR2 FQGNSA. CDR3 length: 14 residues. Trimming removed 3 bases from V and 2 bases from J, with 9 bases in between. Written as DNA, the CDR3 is TGTGCCAGCAGCTTCTCCCCCCTCACAGATACGCAGTATTTT. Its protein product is CASSFSPLTDTQYF.

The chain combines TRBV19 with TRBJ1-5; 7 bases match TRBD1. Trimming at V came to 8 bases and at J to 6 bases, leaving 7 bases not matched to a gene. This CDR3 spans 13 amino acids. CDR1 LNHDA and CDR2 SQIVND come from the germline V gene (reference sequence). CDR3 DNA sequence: TGTGCCAGTGATACAGGGGAGGGTCAGCCCCAGCATTTT. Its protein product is CASDTGEGQPQHF. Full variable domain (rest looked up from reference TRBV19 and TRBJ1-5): DGGITQSPKYLFRKEGQNVTLSCEQNLNHDAMYWYRQDPGQGLRLIYYSQIVNDFQKGDIAEGYSVSREKKESFPLTVTSAQKNPTAFYLCASDTGEGQPQHFGDGTRLSIL.

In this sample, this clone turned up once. The CDR3 loop is CASSRTEMNTEAFF. For the CDR3, the DNA is TGTGCCAGCTCCCGGACAGAAATGAACACTGAAGCTTTCTTT. The chain has TRBV6-6 and TRBJ1-1, with a weak D call TRBD1 (6 bases). This CDR3 contains 14 residues. Germline V gene sequence: CDR1 MNHNY, CDR2 SVGAGI (reference sequence). Trimming stripped 8 bases from V and 0 bases from J, with 13 bases between.

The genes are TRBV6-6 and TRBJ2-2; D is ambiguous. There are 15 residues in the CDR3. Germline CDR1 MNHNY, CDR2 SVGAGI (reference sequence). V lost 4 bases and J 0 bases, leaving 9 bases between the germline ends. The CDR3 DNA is TGTGCCAGCAGTTCCGACGGAGCGAACACCGGGGAGCTGTTTTTT. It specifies CASSSDGANTGELFF.

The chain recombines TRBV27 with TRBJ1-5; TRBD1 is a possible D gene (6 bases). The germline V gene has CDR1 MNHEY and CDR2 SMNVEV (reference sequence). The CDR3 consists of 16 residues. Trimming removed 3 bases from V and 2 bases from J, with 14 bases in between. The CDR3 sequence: CASSLNGGLGNQPQHF. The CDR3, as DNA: TGTGCCAGCAGTTTGAATGGGGGGCTTGGCAATCAGCCCCAGCATTTT.

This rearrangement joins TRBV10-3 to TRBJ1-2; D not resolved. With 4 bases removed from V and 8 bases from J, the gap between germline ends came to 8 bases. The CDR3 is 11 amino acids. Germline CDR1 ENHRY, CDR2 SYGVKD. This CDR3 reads CAISGPEGYTF. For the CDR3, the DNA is TGTGCCATCAGTGGACCCGAGGGCTACACCTTC.

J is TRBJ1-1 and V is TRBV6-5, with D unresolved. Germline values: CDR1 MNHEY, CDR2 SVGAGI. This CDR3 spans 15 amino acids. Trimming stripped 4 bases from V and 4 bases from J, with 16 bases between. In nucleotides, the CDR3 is TGTGCCAGCAGTTCCACAGCTCTGATTGTCACTGAAGCTTTCTTT. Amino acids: CASSSTALIVTEAFF.

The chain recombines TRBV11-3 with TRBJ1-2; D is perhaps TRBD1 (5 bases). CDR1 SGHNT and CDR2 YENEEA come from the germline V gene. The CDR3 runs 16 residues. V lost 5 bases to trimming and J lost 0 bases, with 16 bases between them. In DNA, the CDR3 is TGTGCCAGCAGCGTACCGGGACGGAGTTCTAACTATGGCTACACCTTC. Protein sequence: CASSVPGRSSNYGYTF.

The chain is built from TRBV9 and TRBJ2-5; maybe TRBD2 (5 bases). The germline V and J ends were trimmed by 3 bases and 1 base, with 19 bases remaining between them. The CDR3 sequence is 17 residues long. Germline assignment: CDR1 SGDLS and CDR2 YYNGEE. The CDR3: CASSGGMSSIIQETQYF. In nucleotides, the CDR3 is TGTGCCAGCAGCGGAGGGATGAGTAGCATAATCCAAGAGACCCAGTACTTC.

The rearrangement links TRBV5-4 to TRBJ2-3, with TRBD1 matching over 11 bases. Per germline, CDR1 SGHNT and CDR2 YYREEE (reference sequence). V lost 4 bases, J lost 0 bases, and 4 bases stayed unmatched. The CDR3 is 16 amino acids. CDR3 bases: TGTGCCAGCAGCGTTGGACAGGGGGCTAGCACAGATACGCAGTATTTT. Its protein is CASSVGQGASTDTQYF.

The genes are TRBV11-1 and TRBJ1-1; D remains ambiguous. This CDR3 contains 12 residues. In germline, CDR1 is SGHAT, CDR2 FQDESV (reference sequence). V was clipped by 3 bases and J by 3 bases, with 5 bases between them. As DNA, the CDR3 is TGTGCCAGCAGCTTTGCCGACACTGAAGCTTTCTTT. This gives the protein CASSFADTEAFF.

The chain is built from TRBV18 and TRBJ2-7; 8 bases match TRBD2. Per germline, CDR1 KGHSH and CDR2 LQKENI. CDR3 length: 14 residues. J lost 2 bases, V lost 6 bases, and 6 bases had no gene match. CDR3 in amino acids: CASSASGGAYEQYF. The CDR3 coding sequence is TGTGCCAGCTCCGCCAGCGGGGGAGCCTACGAGCAGTACTTC.

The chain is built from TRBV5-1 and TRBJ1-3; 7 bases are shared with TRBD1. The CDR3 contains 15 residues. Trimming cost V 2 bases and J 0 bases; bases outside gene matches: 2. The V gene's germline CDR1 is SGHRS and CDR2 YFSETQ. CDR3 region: CASSLGQVSGNTIYF. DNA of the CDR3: TGCGCCAGCAGCTTAGGACAGGTCTCTGGAAACACCATATATTTT.

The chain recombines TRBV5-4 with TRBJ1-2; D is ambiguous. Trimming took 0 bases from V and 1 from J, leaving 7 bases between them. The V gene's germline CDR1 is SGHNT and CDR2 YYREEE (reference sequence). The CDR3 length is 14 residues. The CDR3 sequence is CASSLDGDNYGYTF. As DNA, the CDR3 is TGTGCCAGCAGCTTGGACGGCGATAACTATGGCTACACCTTC.

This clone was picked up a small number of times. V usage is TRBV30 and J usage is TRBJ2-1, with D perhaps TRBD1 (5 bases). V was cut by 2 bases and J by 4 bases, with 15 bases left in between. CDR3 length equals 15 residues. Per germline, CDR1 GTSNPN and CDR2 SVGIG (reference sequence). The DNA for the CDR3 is TGTGCCTGGAGTCCCACAGGAGAACTTTACAATGAGCAGTTCTTC. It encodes CAWSPTGELYNEQFF.

Written as DNA, the CDR3 is TGTGCCAGCAGCCTATTAGCGGGAGGCACAGATACGCAGTATTTT. Protein: CASSLLAGGTDTQYF. The J gene is TRBJ2-3, the V gene TRBV14; TRBD2 agrees at 9 bases. The CDR3 has 15 amino acids. Germline V gene lookup returns CDR1 SGHDN and CDR2 FVKESK. Trimming removed 4 bases from V and 1 base from J; junction bases left unmatched: 3.